Listed below are T cell receptor beta chains from one sample, sequenced in a study of OX40 agonist ivuxolimab in advanced cancers. Sequencing was performed with immunoSEQ multiplex PCR; in TCRdb, only in-frame clones are kept and a portion is missing. The sample holds under 95,000 clones; approximately 89% are singletons and the top ten take approximately 0.8%. The sample here was CD4+ or CD8+ T cells sorted from blood, taken in a trial of the OX40 agonist ivuxolimab. These receptors all stem from an adult with an advanced solid tumor such as melanoma, head and neck, liver or kidney cancer. Each CDR3 is given with its conserved first and last residue. Fields, in order: CDR3 protein, CDR3 DNA, V gene, D gene, clone size, J gene. D genes are given only for firm matches. A row's size may be missing; if present it is once, few, many or a size class.

CASSSSTGMNTEAFF TGTGCCAGCAGTAGTTCGACAGGGATGAACACTGAAGCTTTCTTT TRBV6-5 TRBD1 many TRBJ1-1
CASSLKPGSQETQYF TGTGCCAGCAGCCTGAAGCCGGGGTCTCAAGAGACCCAGTACTTC TRBV5-5 - - TRBJ2-5
CASSMTGTTTAYEQYF TGTGCCAGCAGCATGACCGGGACTACAACCGCCTACGAGCAGTACTTC TRBV27 TRBD2 - TRBJ2-7
CAWSLAPAGTEQYF TGTGCCTGGAGCCTCGCCCCAGCAGGGACCGAGCAGTACTTC TRBV30 - - TRBJ2-7
CASSPPQPENEKLFF TGTGCCAGCTCACCACCCCAGCCGGAGAATGAAAAACTGTTTTTT TRBV18 - - TRBJ1-4
CASSYASRENTEAFF TGTGCCAGCAGTTACGCATCCAGGGAGAACACTGAAGCTTTCTTT TRBV6-5 - - TRBJ1-1
CAWSGQAPREQYF TGTGCCTGGAGTGGGCAGGCCCCACGCGAGCAGTACTTC TRBV30 - - TRBJ2-7
CAISPNPGQGINYGYTF TGTGCCATCAGTCCTAATCCGGGACAGGGTATTAACTATGGCTACACCTTC TRBV10-3 TRBD1 - TRBJ1-2
CASSYSGGATYEQYF TGTGCCAGCAGTTATAGCGGGGGGGCTACCTACGAGCAGTACTTC TRBV6-5 TRBD2 - TRBJ2-7
CAWGRTGWYQETQYF TGTGCCTGGGGGCGGACAGGGTGGTACCAAGAGACCCAGTACTTC TRBV30 TRBD1 - TRBJ2-5
CASSLFLAGGLAGELFF TGTGCCAGCAGCTTATTTTTAGCGGGGGGGCTTGCCGGGGAGCTGTTTTTT TRBV5-4 TRBD2 - TRBJ2-2
CAYPPRNTGELFF TGTGCCTACCCCCCGAGGAACACCGGGGAGCTGTTTTTT TRBV30 - - TRBJ2-2
CASSLARVLSRGHSYEQYF TGTGCCAGCAGCTTAGCCCGGGTCCTTTCCAGGGGGCACTCCTACGAGCAGTACTTC TRBV7-9 TRBD1 - TRBJ2-7
CASSGTGGPDGYTF TGCGCCAGCAGCGGGACAGGGGGCCCTGATGGCTACACCTTC TRBV5-1 TRBD1 - TRBJ1-2
CASSRNGPYEQYF TGTGCCAGCAGTCGCAACGGCCCCTACGAGCAGTACTTC TRBV27 - - TRBJ2-7
CASSQWVQLEQYF TGCGCCAGCAGCCAGTGGGTCCAGTTGGAGCAGTACTTC TRBV4-1 - few TRBJ2-7
CASSLNSVGETQYF TGTGCCAGCAGCCTTAATAGCGTGGGAGAGACCCAGTACTTC TRBV11-2 - - TRBJ2-5
CASRRREGHLQETQYF TGTGCCAGCCGGCGGCGGGAGGGCCATCTCCAAGAGACCCAGTACTTC TRBV27 TRBD2 - TRBJ2-5
CASTLAGLHEETQYF TGTGCCAGCACACTAGCGGGGCTCCACGAGGAGACCCAGTACTTC TRBV28 TRBD2 - TRBJ2-5
CASSVDNSGQAGELFF TGTGCCAGCAGCGTAGATAATAGCGGGCAGGCCGGGGAGCTGTTTTTT TRBV9 TRBD2 - TRBJ2-2
CASSSNQPQHF TGTGCCAGCAGTAGCAATCAGCCCCAGCATTTT TRBV6-5 - - TRBJ1-5
CASSYLTENTEAFF TGCGCCAGCAGCTATTTAACAGAGAACACTGAAGCTTTCTTT TRBV5-1 - - TRBJ1-1
CAAGISEKLFF TGTGCCGCAGGGATATCTGAAAAACTGTTTTTT TRBV30 - - TRBJ1-4
CASSWTEDTEAFF TGCGCCAGCAGCTGGACAGAGGATACTGAAGCTTTCTTT TRBV5-1 - - TRBJ1-1
CASSEGPGNAGNTIYF TGTGCCAGCAGTGAGGGTCCGGGGAACGCTGGAAACACCATATATTTT TRBV6-1 - - TRBJ1-3
CASSWTGTKNTEAFF TGCGCCAGCAGCTGGACCGGGACAAAGAACACTGAAGCTTTCTTT TRBV5-1 - - TRBJ1-1
CASSQEGQGRKAFF TGCGCCAGCAGCCAAGAGGGACAGGGGAGGAAAGCTTTCTTT TRBV4-1 TRBD1 few TRBJ1-1
CASSSVLAGGGTDTQYF TGTGCCAGCAGTTCCGTTCTAGCGGGAGGGGGAACAGATACGCAGTATTTT TRBV28 TRBD2 - TRBJ2-3
CASSQDGYSPLHF TGTGCCAGCAGCCAAGATGGGTATTCACCCCTCCACTTT TRBV4-2 - - TRBJ1-6
CASSLSGETQYF TGTGCCAGCAGCTTGAGTGGCGAGACCCAGTACTTC TRBV7-2 - - TRBJ2-5
CASSIDGQVEGYTF TGTGCCAGTAGTATAGACGGACAGGTCGAGGGCTACACCTTC TRBV19 TRBD1 - TRBJ1-2
CASSPSRGGGYGYTF TGCGCCAGCAGCCCCTCCCGAGGGGGAGGCTATGGCTACACCTTC TRBV5-1 - - TRBJ1-2
CAWSVGRGNTIYF TGTGCCTGGAGTGTGGGCAGGGGAAACACCATATATTTT TRBV30 - - TRBJ1-3
CASTRTGGVSTEAFF TGTGCCAGCACCAGGACAGGGGGGGTTAGCACTGAAGCTTTCTTT TRBV2 TRBD1 - TRBJ1-1
CATSRDQGATSTDTQYF TGTGCCACCAGCAGAGATCAGGGGGCGACTAGCACAGATACGCAGTATTTT TRBV15 TRBD1 - TRBJ2-3
CAARQNTEAFF TGTGCCGCCAGACAGAACACTGAAGCTTTCTTT TRBV10-3 - - TRBJ1-1
CASSQDRMSGYTF TGTGCCAGCTCTCAGGACAGGATGAGTGGCTACACCTTC TRBV9 TRBD1 - TRBJ1-2
CASSQRTGGSYNSPLHF TGCGCCAGCAGCCAGAGGACAGGAGGCTCCTATAATTCACCCCTCCACTTT TRBV4-3 TRBD1 - TRBJ1-6
CASTDTQETQYF TGTGCCAGCACGGACACTCAAGAGACCCAGTACTTC TRBV6-1 - - TRBJ2-5
CASSPSEAGELFF TGTGCCAGCAGTCCCAGTGAGGCCGGGGAGCTGTTTTTT TRBV6-6 - - TRBJ2-2
CASRGGTSGSPGANVLTF TGCGCCAGCAGGGGCGGGACTAGCGGGAGTCCTGGGGCCAACGTCCTGACTTTC TRBV5-1 TRBD2 - TRBJ2-6
CASSKTGNEQFF TGTGCCAGTAGTAAGACAGGAAATGAGCAGTTCTTC TRBV19 - - TRBJ2-1
CASSQEVINTEAFF TGTGCCAGCTCACAAGAGGTTATTAACACTGAAGCTTTCTTT TRBV18 - once TRBJ1-1
CASSLDRLMGELFF TGTGCCAGCAGCTTAGATCGACTCATGGGGGAGCTGTTTTTT TRBV11-2 - - TRBJ2-2
CASSLAQGRGETQYF TGTGCCAGCAGCTTGGCCCAGGGGAGAGGAGAGACCCAGTACTTC TRBV5-4 - - TRBJ2-5
CASSQVRGSYNEQFF TGCGCCAGCAGCCAAGTCAGGGGGTCCTACAATGAGCAGTTCTTC TRBV4-1 TRBD1 - TRBJ2-1